This T cell receptor beta chain was found in a study of blood T cell repertoires in COVID-19 (dated by TCRdb to the early 2020s). For context, the study as a whole: The collaborator samples originated in the United States, Italy and Spain and spanned the acute and convalescent phases of COVID-19. The material from the prospective study consisted of cDNA or gDNA derived from T cells, B-cell-depleted T cells, or PBMCs. Deeply sampled blood TCRbeta repertoires from subjects exposed to, actively infected with, or recovered from COVID-19 were included in the dataset. The repertoires were made available in a free public database intended to serve as a resource for research on the immune response to SARS-CoV-2. The samples were drawn from the first 160 participants of the ongoing ImmuneRACE study and from 1,254 subjects provided by 6 global collaborators. Sample metadata almost always included a de-identified subject ID, COVID-19 status, age in years and sex. HLA class I and class II types, where available, came from metadata supplied by the sample provider rather than from assay-based typing. General findings and caveats noted by the study authors: How much clinical and demographic metadata was included differed by source and by participant, and the metadata was provided uncurated.

Concerning this clone itself: Its antigen target is currently unknown. It has no much larger one-base neighbor in the sample; base qualities were not kept.

TCRbeta CDR3 regions were amplified from genomic DNA using the immunoSEQ Assay, a bias-controlled multiplex PCR. The paper's data handling went like this. The number of nucleated cells in each sample was estimated by amplification of reference gene primers within the assay. Sequence reads were collapsed and filtered to measure the absolute abundance of every unique TCRbeta CDR3 rearrangement. For each sample, productive Simpson clonality was calculated by taking the square root of Simpson's diversity index across productive rearrangements. TCRdb stores this immuneACCESS table with in-frame sequences only. Part of the clones is absent; in the studies checked, under half of the shortfall reflects unresolved V genes, and no reason is known for the rest. V and J calls and clone size are copied from that table; D and trimming were computed from the DNA. The sample table shows fewer than 200,000 clones, and approximately 91% are seen once. The top ten clonotypes cover around 5.1% of the sample.

One collaborating source in Seattle enrolled patients during active infection and followed them longitudinally through the course of disease. Collaborating institutions collected whole blood in K2EDTA tubes following their own protocols. For TCRbeta analysis, collaborators shipped samples as frozen whole blood, isolated PBMCs, or DNA extracted from either of those sample types. V trim: 4 bases; J trim: 2 bases; unmatched bases: 8. The CDR3 starts with the cysteine, ends with the phenylalanine, and has 15 residues. Of the read, only the CDR3 DNA is kept; its 45 bases are in frame from base 1. CDR1 and CDR2 were assigned from the germline V gene as SGDLS and YYNGEE.

What was sequenced was peripheral blood. The rearrangement joined TRBV9 to TRBJ2-7; the central 8 bases match TRBD1. The TCR sequence derives from a man aged 18 to 30 with COVID-19, enrolled during active disease. The CDR3 here reads CASSPATGDPYEQYF. The bases are TGTGCCAGCAGCCCCGCGACAGGGGATCCCTACGAGCAGTACTTC.